The next 17 T cell receptor beta chains were all read from a single sample in a study of neurological immune-mediated disorders. TCRdb re-called the 5' RACE reads through MiXCR, storing one row per CDR3 protein. The table shows roughly 88,000 distinct CDR3 sequences, with approximately 3.5% occurring only once. The source material was PBMCs. All receptors come from a woman in her forties or fifties with multiple sclerosis.

The table lists this clonotype with many counts. The chain is built from TRBV2 and TRBJ2-3; 7 positions agree with TRBD2. Germline V CDR1 and CDR2: SNHLY, FYNNEI. V shed 4 bases, J shed 2 bases, and the junction held 9 bases outside the gene matches. There are 16 residues in the CDR3. The CDR3 DNA reads as TGTGCCAGCAGTGGTCCGAGCGGGGTTGCCACAGATACGCAGTATTTT. This translates into CASSGPSGVATDTQYF.

This clonotype was seen ten or more times. The V call is TRBV5-1, the J call TRBJ2-3; D may match TRBD1 or TRBD2 (5 bases each). There are 15 residues in the CDR3. The germline V gene has CDR1 SGHRS and CDR2 YFSETQ. Trimming took off 4 bases at V and 7 bases at J, with 19 bases between the two ends. The CDR3 loop reads CASSPSFEGFHTQYF. CDR3 DNA: TGCGCCAGCAGCCCGTCCTTTGAGGGGTTTCATACGCAGTATTTT.

This clonotype was detected ten times or more. The rearrangement joins TRBV5-1 to TRBJ2-7; perhaps TRBD2 as D (6 bases). The CDR3 sequence is 16 residues long. Trimming removed 4 bases from V and 7 bases from J, with 24 bases in between. Germline V CDR1 and CDR2: SGHRS, YFSETQ. CDR3 DNA sequence: TGCGCCAGCAGCCCGGGGGTGGGGTTGAGTGGTCAAGAGCAGTACTTC. This encodes CASSPGVGLSGQEQYF.

This clonotype came up many times. The chain is built from TRBV27 and TRBJ2-2, with D possibly TRBD2 on 5 matching bases. This CDR3 is 17 amino acids long. The germline CDR1 and CDR2 sequences are MNHEY and SMNVEV (reference sequence). V lost 0 bases and J 7 bases, leaving 18 bases between the germline ends. For the CDR3, the DNA is TGTGCCAGCAGTTTATCGTACAGCCGGACGGAGGACGGGGAGCTGTTTTTT. Protein product: CASSLSYSRTEDGELFF.

This clonotype was detected ten times or more. V and J are TRBV5-6 and TRBJ2-7, with TRBD2 as a possible D gene (6 bases). CDR3 length: 15 amino acids. In germline, CDR1 is SGHDT, CDR2 YYEEEE. V lost 5 bases to trimming and J lost 0 bases, with 15 bases between them. The CDR3 sequence: CASRLAGLSSYEQYF. The DNA for the CDR3 is TGTGCCAGCAGACTCGCGGGGTTGAGCTCCTACGAGCAGTACTTC.

This clonotype was observed at least ten times. V is TRBV5-5 and J is TRBJ2-5; a possible D gene is TRBD2 (6 bases). Trimming removed 0 bases from V and 3 bases from J, with 9 bases in between. The CDR3 has 14 residues. Germline V gives CDR1 SGHKS, CDR2 YYEKEE (reference sequence). The CDR3 sequence: CASSLVGGEETQYF. DNA for the CDR3: TGTGCCAGCAGCTTGGTTGGCGGGGAAGAGACCCAGTACTTC.

This clonotype was seen at least ten times. The chain employs TRBV9 and TRBJ2-3, with 8 positions matching TRBD2. The CDR3 consists of 18 residues. CDR1 and CDR2 (germline): SGDLS, YYNGEE. The junction had 15 bases not matched to a gene; V was cut back by 4 bases and J by 2 bases. CDR3 region: CASSSRSLAGRYTDTQYF. The CDR3 region has the DNA TGTGCCAGCAGCTCCCGGAGCTTAGCGGGACGATACACAGATACGCAGTATTTT.

This clonotype was recorded many times. The V call is TRBV20-1, the J call TRBJ1-1, with D uncertain. Trimming pared 3 bases from V and 0 bases from J, leaving 8 bases between. Per germline, CDR1 DFQATT and CDR2 SNEGSKA (reference sequence). The CDR3 is 13 amino acids. The CDR3 DNA reads TGCAGTGCTAGGGCCTCGCTGAACACTGAAGCTTTCTTT. The encoded protein is CSARASLNTEAFF.

This clonotype occurred many times. V is TRBV7-2 and J is TRBJ1-2; tentative D call: TRBD1 (5 bases). Trimming removed 1 base from V and 13 bases from J, with 10 bases in between. The CDR3 runs to 11 residues. Germline assignment: CDR1 SGHTA and CDR2 FQGNSA. In DNA, the CDR3 is TGTGCCAGCAGCTTAGGGGGGTTTTGCACCTTC. Protein sequence: CASSLGGFCTF.

This clonotype has at least ten counts. This sequence joins TRBV6-5 and TRBJ1-6, with a possible D match to TRBD1 (5 bases). V was shortened by 4 bases and J by 10 bases, with 23 bases between the two germline ends. Per the germline V gene, CDR1 is MNHEY and CDR2 is SVGAGI. The CDR3 extends over 17 amino acids. Here the CDR3 DNA reads TGTGCCAGCAGTTCGTCTCCGGGGGTGGTTAGAGGATCACCCCTCCACTTT. It translates to CASSSSPGVVRGSPLHF.

This clonotype was recorded at least ten times. The chain couples TRBV12-3 or TRBV12-4 to TRBJ1-6; no reliable D call. This CDR3 is 12 amino acids long. V lost 7 bases, J lost 11 bases, and 12 bases lay in between. CDR3 nucleotides: TGTGCCAGCACCCTTCCGAGCGCACCCCTCCACTTT. This sequence encodes CASTLPSAPLHF.

The table lists this clonotype with many counts. The rearrangement links TRBV5-6 to TRBJ2-7; perhaps TRBD1 as D (5 bases). Trimming removed 2 bases from V and 0 bases from J, with 18 bases in between. Germline CDR1 SGHDT, CDR2 YYEEEE. The CDR3 extends over 17 amino acids. CDR3 nucleotide sequence: TGTGCCAGCAGCTTCCGTGGTTCAGGGCTAAGCTCCTACGAGCAGTACTTC. It translates to CASSFRGSGLSSYEQYF.

This clonotype was seen repeatedly, ten times or more. This chain joins TRBV11-2 and TRBJ2-6, with a possible D match to TRBD2 (5 bases). The CDR3 runs 14 residues. The germline CDR1 and CDR2 sequences are SGHAT and FQNNGV. Between the trimmed V and J ends, which lost 5 bases and 3 bases, there was a span of 8 bases. The DNA for the CDR3 is TGTGCCAGCAGCCGGGGATATGGGGCCAACGTCCTGACTTTC. Translated: CASSRGYGANVLTF.

The sample holds many counts of this clonotype. DNA for the CDR3: TGTGCCAGCAGCATTACCTACAATGAGCAGTTCTTC. Its translation is CASSITYNEQFF. The chain has TRBV5-5 and TRBJ2-1; D ambiguous. The CDR3 is made up of 12 amino acids. Trimming pared 4 bases from V and 2 bases from J, leaving 4 bases between. Germline CDR1 and CDR2: SGHKS and YYEKEE (reference sequence).

This clonotype was observed many times. The chain recombines TRBV7-2 with TRBJ1-1; D possibly corresponds to TRBD1 (6 bases). The V and J ends lost 4 bases and 1 base respectively, with 10 bases between them. The CDR3 runs 14 residues. Germline assignment: CDR1 SGHTA and CDR2 FQGNSA. The CDR3 DNA follows: TGTGCCAGCAGCTCCTCGACAGGGAACACTGAAGCTTTCTTT. Its translation is CASSSSTGNTEAFF.

Ten or more counts support this clonotype. The V and J genes are TRBV20-1 and TRBJ2-7; 10 nucleotides line up with TRBD2. This CDR3 contains 15 residues. Germline loops: CDR1 DFQATT, CDR2 SNEGSKA (reference sequence). V gave up 4 bases and J gave up 0 bases; unmatched junction bases: 6. CDR3: CSATLSGGSSYEQYF. The CDR3 DNA reads as TGCAGTGCTACCCTTAGCGGGGGGTCCTCCTACGAGCAGTACTTC.

This clonotype was recorded many times. The rearrangement uses TRBV5-6 and TRBJ2-7, with 8 bases that match TRBD1. The CDR3 runs 16 residues. The V segment lost 2 bases and the J segment 2 bases; nucleotides outside the gene matches: 9. From germline, CDR1 is SGHDT and CDR2 YYEEEE. For the CDR3, the DNA is TGTGCCAGCAGCTTAGGTCCCGGACAGGGCACCTACGAGCAGTACTTC. Translation gives CASSLGPGQGTYEQYF.